Presented here are 19 T cell receptor beta chains from one specimen sequenced in a study of regulatory T cells in long-lasting Graves disease. According to the study, TCR beta libraries were built with iRepertoire HTBI primers and CDR3-region Arm-PCR. TCRdb re-derived calls from the multiplex PCR reads in MiXCR, one entry per CDR3 protein. Among under 500,000 distinct CDR3 sequences listed, roughly 15% were seen once. Stated time point: newly diagnosed GD, antithyroid drugs for less than 3 months. From RNA extracted from PBMCs, the TCR library was made. These data were also filed under a second study, of T cells in Graves' hyperthyroidism and ophthalmopathy.

The sample was peripheral blood mononuclear cells (PBMCs), taken at new diagnosis, from a patient treated with antithyroid drugs. The receptors were gathered from a woman aged 25 to 39 with Graves disease.

The chain combines TRBV2 with TRBJ2-7; D remains unclear. Germline lookup yields CDR1 SNHLY and CDR2 FYNNEI. The CDR3 length is 13 residues. The germline V and J ends were trimmed by 1 base and 11 bases, with 15 bases remaining between them. The CDR3, as DNA: TGTGCCAGCAGTGAAGGTCCGGGCCCGAGAGAGTACTTC. It is translated as CASSEGPGPREYF. Using reference TRBV2 and TRBJ2-7 for the parts outside the CDR3, the full variable domain is EPEVTQTPSHQVTQMGQEVILRCVPISNHLYFYWYRQILGQKVEFLVSFYNNEISEKSEIFDDQFSVERPDGSNFTLKIRSTKLEDSAMYFCASSEGPGPREYFGPGTRLTVT.

For this clonotype: This may stem from a read error, because a much larger clone lies one nucleotide away. This chain joins TRBV7-2 and TRBJ1-1, with D uncertain. The CDR3 covers 13 residues. Germline V CDR1 and CDR2: SGHTA, FQGNSA. The CDR3: CASSLVQLTEASF. Here the CDR3 DNA reads TGTGCCAGCAGCTTAGTACAGTTAACTGAAGCTTCCTTT.

In its sample, this clonotype was seen many times. The V call is TRBV11-2, the J call TRBJ1-5, with D possibly being TRBD1 (5 bases). The V end lost 4 bases, the J end lost 4 bases, and 14 bases lay between the germline ends. The V gene's germline CDR1 is SGHAT and CDR2 FQNNGV. The CDR3 is 15 residues long. CDR3 protein: CASSSRPGLNQPQHF. The CDR3 bases are TGTGCCAGCAGCTCCCGGCCAGGGCTTAATCAGCCCCAGCATTTT.

At least ten counts were recorded for this clonotype. This sequence joins TRBV7-2 and TRBJ1-6; TRBD1 agrees at 7 bases. Germline loops: CDR1 SGHTA, CDR2 FQGNSA. This CDR3 is 18 amino acids long. The J segment lost 7 bases and the V segment lost 0 bases, leaving 12 bases of the junction unmatched. In DNA form, the CDR3 reads TGTGCCAGCAGCTTAGCGCGGGGGACAGAATCTTTGAATTCACCCCTCCACTTT. Translating it yields CASSLARGTESLNSPLHF. Full variable domain (rest looked up from reference TRBV7-2 and TRBJ1-6): GAGVSQSPSNKVTEKGKDVELRCDPISGHTALYWYRQSLGQGLEFLIYFQGNSAPDKSGLPSDRFSAERTGGSVSTLTIQRTQQEDSAVYLCASSLARGTESLNSPLHFGNGTRLTVT.

This chain connects TRBV5-1 to TRBJ2-3; the D is unclear. V gave up 0 bases and J gave up 6 bases, with 8 bases separating them. Germline V gene data show CDR1 as SGHRS and CDR2 as YFSETQ. The CDR3 is made up of 13 amino acids. The CDR3 is CASSLAGLDTQYF. The CDR3 bases are TGCGCCAGCAGCTTGGCCGGGTTGGATACGCAGTATTTT.

The genes are TRBV19 and TRBJ1-1; TRBD1 agrees at 7 bases. With 7 bases clipped from V and 0 bases from J, the junction kept 8 bases outside the gene matches. Germline assignment: CDR1 LNHDA and CDR2 SQIVND (reference sequence). There are 15 residues in the CDR3. CDR3 nucleotide sequence: TGTGCCAGTACTGAATCTACAGGGGTGAACACTGAAGCTTTCTTT. Protein product: CASTESTGVNTEAFF.

This clonotype was observed at least ten times. The chain has TRBV28 and TRBJ1-6; D possibly corresponds to TRBD1 (5 bases). The CDR3 has 13 amino acids. Germline V gives CDR1 MDHEN, CDR2 SYDVKM. The CDR3 coding sequence is TGTGGAACCGGGGCAGCCCTTATTTCACCCCTCCACTTT. It specifies CGTGAALISPLHF.

This clonotype was seen at least ten times. The J gene is TRBJ2-7, the V gene TRBV30; unclear D gene. The CDR3 runs 13 residues. Germline V gene lookup returns CDR1 GTSNPN and CDR2 SVGIG (reference sequence). The germline V and J ends were trimmed by 5 bases and 5 bases, with 16 bases remaining between them. CDR3 protein: CAWERQKGDEQYF. CDR3 DNA: TGTGCCTGGGAACGGCAGAAAGGTGACGAGCAGTACTTC.

The V call is TRBV12-3 or TRBV12-4, the J call TRBJ2-7; D ambiguous. The CDR3 is 14 residues long. V was cut by 5 bases and J by 2 bases, with 13 bases left in between. The CDR3 DNA reads TGTGCCAGCAGTATCTTCGGCAGCACCTACGAGCAGTACTTC. It yields the protein CASSIFGSTYEQYF.

This clonotype has ten or more counts. CDR3 loop: CASSEGGLATDTQYF. In nucleotides, the CDR3 is TGTGCCAGCAGTGAAGGGGGACTAGCGACAGATACGCAGTATTTT. The chain has TRBV2 and TRBJ2-3; 10 bases are shared with TRBD2. The germline CDR1 and CDR2 sequences are SNHLY and FYNNEI. The CDR3 is 15 residues long. V gave up 1 base and J gave up 3 bases; unmatched junction bases: 1. The full variable domain, completed using reference TRBV2 and TRBJ2-3, is EPEVTQTPSHQVTQMGQEVILRCVPISNHLYFYWYRQILGQKVEFLVSFYNNEISEKSEIFDDQFSVERPDGSNFTLKIRSTKLEDSAMYFCASSEGGLATDTQYFGPGTRLTVL.

The V call is TRBV2, the J call TRBJ2-5; D might be TRBD1 (6 bases). Trimming left V 6 bases short and J 2 bases short, with 13 bases between. Per germline, CDR1 SNHLY and CDR2 FYNNEI. CDR3 length: 14 residues. CDR3 coding DNA: TGTGCCAGCAGCGTAGATGGGACACAAGAGACCCAGTACTTC. Encoded protein: CASSVDGTQETQYF.

The gene calls are TRBV7-2 and TRBJ2-1; 12 positions match TRBD2. V shed 5 bases, J shed 3 bases, and the junction held 8 bases outside the gene matches. Germline assignment: CDR1 SGHTA and CDR2 FQGNSA. The CDR3 is 17 residues long. The CDR3 loop reads CASSPRLAGDYYNEQFF. The CDR3 coding sequence is TGTGCCAGCAGCCCCCGACTAGCGGGAGATTACTACAATGAGCAGTTCTTC.

This chain uses TRBV28 with TRBJ1-5; TRBD1 matches at 12 bases. Trimming at V came to 9 bases and at J to 8 bases, leaving 11 bases not matched to a gene. CDR1 MDHEN and CDR2 SYDVKM come from the germline V gene. This CDR3 region has 15 residues. In DNA, the CDR3 is TGTGCCAGTATTACCGGGACAGGGGGCACAAAGCCCCAGCATTTT. Translating gives CASITGTGGTKPQHF.

The gene calls are TRBV5-6 and TRBJ1-1; weak D call: TRBD1 (6 bases). CDR3 length equals 14 residues. Trimming shortened V by 4 bases and J by 8 bases, and 18 bases separated the two germline ends. The V gene's germline CDR1 is SGHDT and CDR2 YYEEEE. The CDR3 nucleotides are TGTGCCAGCAGCCGAGCCGCTTGGGGGGCGGAAGCTTTCTTT. This sequence encodes CASSRAAWGAEAFF.

At least ten counts were recorded for this clonotype. This chain connects TRBV7-9 to TRBJ2-1; TRBD2 aligns across 13 bases. CDR1 is SEHNR, CDR2 FQNEAQ, per germline (reference sequence). The trim removed 5 bases at V and 4 bases at J, leaving 5 bases unmatched. CDR3 length equals 16 residues. As DNA, the CDR3 is TGTGCCAGCAGCGTCGGGACTAGCGGGGCTTACAATGAGCAGTTCTTC. Its translation is CASSVGTSGAYNEQFF.

This clonotype was recorded at least ten times. V usage is TRBV28 and J usage is TRBJ1-5; D is perhaps TRBD1 (6 bases). The germline V gene encodes CDR1 MDHEN and CDR2 SYDVKM. The CDR3 consists of 16 residues. V was shortened by 7 bases and J by 3 bases, with 19 bases between the two germline ends. The CDR3 DNA reads TGTGCCAGCACCCCTTCCGGCCAGGGGATCAATCAGCCCCAGCATTTT. As protein: CASTPSGQGINQPQHF.

This clonotype was observed a handful of times. This chain connects TRBV20-1 to TRBJ2-7, with TRBD1 identical over 8 bases. This CDR3 spans 15 amino acids. Per the germline V gene, CDR1 is DFQATT and CDR2 is SNEGSKA (reference sequence). The V gene end was trimmed by 6 bases and the J gene end by 1 base; junction bases not matched to a gene: 11. The CDR3 DNA follows: TGCAGTGCAAAGACAGATACAGGGGGTTCCTACGAGCAGTACTTC. This sequence encodes CSAKTDTGGSYEQYF.

The sample holds many counts of this clonotype. V usage is TRBV18 and J usage is TRBJ2-3, with 12 positions matching TRBD2. V was pared by 2 bases and J by 4 bases, with 1 base of the junction left unmatched. Germline assignment: CDR1 KGHSH and CDR2 LQKENI. CDR3 length: 15 residues. The CDR3 protein is CASSPRLAGADTQYF. In nucleotides, the CDR3 is TGTGCCAGCTCACCAAGACTAGCGGGAGCAGATACGCAGTATTTT.

The rearrangement joins TRBV6-4 to TRBJ2-3; possibly TRBD2 for D (6 bases). The CDR3 extends over 16 amino acids. Germline V gene lookup returns CDR1 MRHNA and CDR2 SNTAGT. Trimming cost V 0 bases and J 3 bases, with 13 bases left between them. CDR3 DNA: TGTGCCAGCAGTGACTCTGGCGGGACCATAACAGATACGCAGTATTTT. This codes for CASSDSGGTITDTQYF.